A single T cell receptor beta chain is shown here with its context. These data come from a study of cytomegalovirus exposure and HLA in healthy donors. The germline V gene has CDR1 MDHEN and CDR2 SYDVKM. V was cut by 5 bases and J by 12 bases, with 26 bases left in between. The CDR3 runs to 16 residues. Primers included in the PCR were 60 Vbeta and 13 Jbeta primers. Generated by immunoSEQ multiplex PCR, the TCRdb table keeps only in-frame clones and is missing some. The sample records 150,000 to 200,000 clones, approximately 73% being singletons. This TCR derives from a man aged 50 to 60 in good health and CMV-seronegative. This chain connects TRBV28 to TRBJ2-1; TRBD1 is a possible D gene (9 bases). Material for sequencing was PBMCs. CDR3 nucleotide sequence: TGTGCCAGCAGTCCGGGGGGGACAGGGCGGACAAAAGGGCAGTTCTTC. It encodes CASSPGGTGRTKGQFF.